Listed below are T cell receptor beta chains from one sample, sequenced in a study of CD8 T cells in ankylosing spondylitis. Each CDR3 protein gets one entry after TCRdb re-called the 5' RACE reads with MiXCR. Of 250,000 to 300,000 distinct CDR3 sequences listed, about 20% are singletons. Sequencing was performed on blood, either unsorted or a sorted T cell fraction (not recorded which). The source is a male donor with ankylosing spondylitis or in good health (not recorded which). The CDR3 runs from the conserved cysteine through the conserved F or W. The D gene is left open where the match is weak. Clone size is given for some rows only: seen once, a few or many times, or a class if the clone is expanded.

cdr3_nt cdr3_aa d_call j_call v_call clone_size
TGCAGTGCTAGAGGGGGGACAGGGCCCACCCGGGAGCTGTTTTTT CSARGGTGPTRELFF TRBD1 TRBJ2-2 TRBV20-1 -
TGTGCCATCAGCGCCACAGGGCCGAATCAGCCCCAGCATTTT CAISATGPNQPQHF - TRBJ1-5 TRBV10-3 few
TGCGCCAGCAGCATAGCGAGCGGGGGGGAAACTCTTTACAATGAGCAGTTCTTC CASSIASGGETLYNEQFF TRBD2 TRBJ2-1 TRBV5-1 -
TGTGCCAGCAGTGGTCGAGGGAGGGAAGGAAGCGGGGAGCTGTTTTTT CASSGRGREGSGELFF TRBD2 TRBJ2-2 TRBV2 -
TGTGCCATCAGACTGATGAAGACAGGGGGCGCGAAAGATACGCAGTATTTT CAIRLMKTGGAKDTQYF TRBD1 TRBJ2-3 TRBV10-3 few
TGTGCCAGCAGCCAAGATTTTAGTGAAAAACTGTTTTTT CASSQDFSEKLFF - TRBJ1-4 TRBV3-1 few
TGTGCCAGCAGTGGCGGAGCGGACGAAGCTTTCTTT CASSGGADEAFF - TRBJ1-1 TRBV6-1 few
TGTGCCAGCAGTGAAGGACTAGCGGGACTAGAGACCCAGTACTTC CASSEGLAGLETQYF TRBD2 TRBJ2-5 TRBV6-1 few
TGTGCCATCAGTGAGAACTTTGGGGGGGATACGCAGTATTTT CAISENFGGDTQYF - TRBJ2-3 TRBV10-3 few
TGCGCCAGCAGCTTGGAACCACTAGCGGGAGTAGGGCGCACAGATACGCAGTATTTT CASSLEPLAGVGRTDTQYF TRBD2 TRBJ2-3 TRBV5-1 -
TGCGCCAGCAGCTTGGACGGGTCAGATACGCAGTATTTT CASSLDGSDTQYF - TRBJ2-3 TRBV5-1 many
TGTGCCAGCAGCCATGGTGGGGGCTCGGGGCCCCAGCATTTT CASSHGGGSGPQHF - TRBJ1-5 TRBV16 once